The TCR beta chain described here comes from a study of molecular identifiers for immune sequencing clone quantification. In the study overall: RNA, taken in replicates from approximately 20,000 or 100,000 naive CD8 cells, was split five ways, with four sequenced. The study, taken as a whole, reports: Should identical TCR molecules share a barcode, the sizes of highly expanded clones could be underestimated.

TCR libraries were built in bulk with a published protocol and specific TCR primers. MiXCR, run by TCRdb on the PCR reads, gives a single entry per CDR3 protein. Among around 470,000 distinct CDR3 sequences listed, about 25% were seen once. This clonotype has more than one count but fewer than ten. Its antigen is unidentified. Germline V CDR1 and CDR2: MNHEY, SMNVEV (reference sequence). The CDR3 has 13 residues. The J segment lost 2 bases and the V segment lost 9 bases, leaving 5 bases of the junction unmatched. When naive CD8 T cells were sorted, they were gated as CD8+CD4-CCR7+CD45RA+. The sample consisted of naive CD8+ T cells from blood, with Jurkat cell RNA spiked in. The sample's subset: FACS-sorted CD8+CD4-CCR7+CD45RA+ naive T cells. V gene TRBV27 combines with J gene TRBJ2-5; TRBD1 matches 8 bases. The TCR comes from a human donor in good health. Some libraries in this study had Jurkat cell RNA spiked in. CDR3 sequence (DNA): TGTGCCAGACCTGGACAGGGTCAAGAGACCCAGTACTTC. Its translation is CARPGQGQETQYF.